This is a list of T cell receptor beta chains from one sample in a study of T cells in tuberculosis. Clones were read by immunoSEQ multiplex PCR, and TCRdb kept only the in-frame ones, dropping some. The repertoire consists of 40,000 to 50,000 clones, with roughly 96% occurring once and the leading ten covering 3% to 4%. Sequenced input: PBMCs. These TCRs come from a donor aged 10 to 29 with latent tuberculosis or without tuberculosis infection. Both conserved end residues are part of each CDR3. The D gene is left open where the match is weak. Rows may omit the clone size; those that give it use once, few, many or a size class.

.	TRBV7-9	.	TRBJ2-5	TGTGCCAGCAGCTTAGAGGTTTCGGGGAGAGGGGAGACCCAGTACTTC	CASSLEVSGRGETQYF
TRBD1	TRBV30	.	TRBJ1-1	TGTGCCTGGAGTTTAGGACAGGGGAACACTGAAGCTTTCTTT	CAWSLGQGNTEAFF
.	TRBV7-3	.	TRBJ2-6	TGTGCCAGCAGCTTTGGGAGCTCTGGGGCCAACGTCCTGACTTTC	CASSFGSSGANVLTF
.	TRBV14	.	TRBJ1-3	TGTGCCAGCAGCCAAGAGTCTTGGAGATCTGGAAACACCATATATTTT	CASSQESWRSGNTIYF
.	TRBV6-5	.	TRBJ1-1	TGTGCCACCCGGTTGGATCGGGTCACTGAAGCTTTCTTT	CATRLDRVTEAFF
TRBD1	TRBV28	.	TRBJ2-5	TGTGCCAGCAGTTGGACAGGGTCCTGGGGGACCCAGTACTTC	CASSWTGSWGTQYF
.	TRBV6-5	.	TRBJ1-1	TGTGCCAGCAGGACTACCTTGACGAACACTGAAGCTTTCTTT	CASRTTLTNTEAFF
.	TRBV30	.	TRBJ1-5	TGTGCCTGGAGTGTAATGGAGGCTCAGCCCCAGCATTTT	CAWSVMEAQPQHF
.	TRBV18	.	TRBJ1-1	TGTGCCAGCTCACCAACTCCGGTCACTGAAGCTTTCTTT	CASSPTPVTEAFF
TRBD2	TRBV7-2	once	TRBJ2-5	TGTGCCAGCAGCCCAAGCAGGTGGCGGGGGGGGCCAGAGACCCAGTACTTC	CASSPSRWRGGPETQYF
TRBD1	TRBV6-1	.	TRBJ1-1	TGTGCCAGCAGTGGACAGGGCGGGATGAACACTGAAGCTTTCTTT	CASSGQGGMNTEAFF
TRBD1	TRBV30	.	TRBJ1-1	TGTGCCTGGAGTGTTCTTAGACAGGGATGGGAGGCTTTCTTT	CAWSVLRQGWEAFF
.	TRBV5-6	.	TRBJ1-1	TGTGCCAGCAGCCCGCGACTCACCGGGACTTTGAACACTGAAGCTTTCTTT	CASSPRLTGTLNTEAFF
TRBD1	TRBV28	.	TRBJ1-4	TGTGCCAGCAGTCGACAGGGGAGGACTAATGAAAAACTGTTTTTT	CASSRQGRTNEKLFF
TRBD2	TRBV4-3	.	TRBJ2-1	TGCGCCAGCAGCCAAGGTCTTACTAGCGGGGGAGGGAATGAGCAGTTCTTC	CASSQGLTSGGGNEQFF
.	TRBV28	.	TRBJ2-1	TGTGCCAGCAGTTCCTCCCCAAAGGCGGGGACCTACAATGAGCAGTTCTTC	CASSSSPKAGTYNEQFF
.	TRBV29-1	.	TRBJ1-3	TGCAGCGTTGGTCATACAGGTCCTGGAAACACCATATATTTT	CSVGHTGPGNTIYF
TRBD1	TRBV11-3	.	TRBJ2-1	TGTGCCAGCAGCTTGGACAGGGTCAATGAGCAGTTCTTC	CASSLDRVNEQFF
TRBD1	TRBV13	.	TRBJ2-3	TGTGCCAGCAGCTTAGGCATTAAGACAGGGGTCGGCACAGATACGCAGTATTTT	CASSLGIKTGVGTDTQYF
.	TRBV27	.	TRBJ1-2	TGTGCCAGCAGTTTATCGACGGAGAGCCCCTATGGCTACACCTTC	CASSLSTESPYGYTF
.	TRBV4-1	.	TRBJ1-1	TGCGCCAGCAGCCAACGACAGATGATGAACACTGAAGCTTTCTTT	CASSQRQMMNTEAFF
TRBD2	TRBV14	.	TRBJ2-5	TGTGCCAGCAGCCAAGGGAAGCGGGGGGCCCAAGAGACCCAGTACTTC	CASSQGKRGAQETQYF
.	TRBV13	.	TRBJ2-1	TGTGCCAGCAGCTTCCAGTCGGCTAGGTGGACTGGCACCTACAATGAGCAGTTCTTC	CASSFQSARWTGTYNEQFF
TRBD1	TRBV5-4	.	TRBJ2-4	TGTGCCAGCAGCCCGGAACAGGGGAACATTCAGTACTTC	CASSPEQGNIQYF
.	TRBV6-1	.	TRBJ2-5	TGTGCCAGCAGTGGTAGCGCTCGGGAAAAGGCCCAGTACTTC	CASSGSAREKAQYF
.	TRBV7-6	.	TRBJ1-3	TGTGCCAGCAGCTCCGACTGGAGCTCTGGAAACACCATATATTTT	CASSSDWSSGNTIYF
.	TRBV7-2	.	TRBJ2-1	TGTGCCAGCAGCTTACAGGGGCATGAGCAGTTCTTC	CASSLQGHEQFF
.	TRBV30	.	TRBJ1-1	TGTGCCTGGAGTGTCCATTCAACCCCGGGTCCTTTTCGCGGGACCACTGAAGCTTTCTTT	CAWSVHSTPGPFRGTTEAFF
TRBD1	TRBV2	.	TRBJ2-7	TGTGCCAGCACCGGATTGGGACAGGGGTCCTACGAGCAGTACTTC	CASTGLGQGSYEQYF
.	TRBV4-3	.	TRBJ1-5	TGCGCCAGCAGCCAAGTATCTGCGGGAGGGCCCCAGCATTTT	CASSQVSAGGPQHF
.	TRBV5-1	.	TRBJ2-3	TGCGCCAGCAGCTTGGTCGTAGTGACAGATACGCAGTATTTT	CASSLVVVTDTQYF
.	TRBV15	.	TRBJ2-1	TGTGCCACCAGCGGCGGGGGCCCATACAATGAGCAGTTCTTC	CATSGGGPYNEQFF
TRBD1	TRBV5-1	.	TRBJ1-6	TGCGCCAGCAGCGAGGGGGCATGGAATTCACCCCTCCACTTT	CASSEGAWNSPLHF